This T cell receptor (beta chain) was sequenced in a study of low-dose radiotherapy and immunotherapy resistance in tumors. Study context: Aspirin 300 mg was given orally each day for four cycles from cycle 1 day 1.

Alpha- and beta-chain coverage of first-strand cDNA came from TRAV- and TRBV-specific primers. The authors amplified TCRs for 20 to 25 PCR cycles with a constant-region primer and a V-primer adapter. TCRdb re-called the reads through MiXCR, storing one row per CDR3 protein. Seen here are about 12,000 distinct CDR3 sequences, under 85% observed once, and the top ten hold about 3.4%. The V segment lost 2 bases and the J segment 0 bases; nucleotides outside the gene matches: 5. CDR1 KGHSH and CDR2 LQKENI come from the germline V gene. The CDR3 extends over 17 amino acids. The therapy administered to donors comprised nivolumab, ipilimumab, aspirin, low-dose cyclophosphamide and low-dose radiotherapy.

The TCR originated in a human donor with advanced metastatic prostate, ovarian, gallbladder or colorectal cancer (not recorded which). This table probably holds off-target reads from a library built for another chain. The V gene is TRBV18, the J gene TRBJ2-1; 9 positions agree with TRBD2. DNA for the CDR3: TGTGCCAGCTCACCAGTAGCGGGAGCACCCTCCTACAATGAGCAGTTCTTC. It is translated as CASSPVAGAPSYNEQFF.